A selection of T cell receptor beta chains follows, all from one sample in a study of cytomegalovirus exposure and HLA in healthy donors. The repertoire was sequenced with immunoSEQ multiplex PCR; TCRdb's copy has only in-frame clones and lacks some. The sample table includes some 200,000 clones. What was sequenced was PBMCs. The source is a girl aged 2-10 years in good health and CMV-seropositive. CDR3s include the opening cysteine and the closing phenylalanine or tryptophan. Each record gives: V gene, J gene, D gene, clone size, CDR3 DNA, CDR3 protein. The D gene is left open where the match is weak. Size tells how often a clone was seen (once, few, many) or the class of an expanded clone, and some rows leave it out.

v_call: TRBV10-2
j_call: TRBJ2-7
d_call: -
clone_size: -
cdr3_nt: TGCGCCAGCAGTTCTACGGAGGGGTCCTACGAGCAGTACTTC
cdr3_aa: CASSSTEGSYEQYF

v_call: TRBV4-1
j_call: TRBJ2-5
d_call: -
clone_size: -
cdr3_nt: TGCGCCAGCAGCCAAGTCGAACGGGATGAGACCCAGTACTTC
cdr3_aa: CASSQVERDETQYF

v_call: TRBV5-4
j_call: TRBJ1-2
d_call: TRBD1
clone_size: -
cdr3_nt: TGTGCCAGCAGCAGGGGACAGGGATTTGAGTATGGCTACACCTTC
cdr3_aa: CASSRGQGFEYGYTF

v_call: TRBV7-9
j_call: TRBJ1-2
d_call: TRBD1
clone_size: -
cdr3_nt: TGTGCCAGCAGCTTAGCCACAGGGGGACATGGCTACACCTTC
cdr3_aa: CASSLATGGHGYTF

v_call: TRBV11-2
j_call: TRBJ2-1
d_call: TRBD2
clone_size: -
cdr3_nt: TGTGCCAGCAGCCGAGGGACTAGCGGGAGAACATACAATGAGCAGTTCTTC
cdr3_aa: CASSRGTSGRTYNEQFF

v_call: TRBV5-1
j_call: TRBJ1-2
d_call: TRBD1
clone_size: -
cdr3_nt: TGCGCCAGCAGGGATACTGACAGGGGGTACCACTATGGCTACACCTTC
cdr3_aa: CASRDTDRGYHYGYTF

v_call: TRBV5-1
j_call: TRBJ2-7
d_call: -
clone_size: -
cdr3_nt: TGCGCCAGCAGCCCACGCTCGCAGGGCACAGGCTACGAGCAGTACTTC
cdr3_aa: CASSPRSQGTGYEQYF

v_call: TRBV7-3
j_call: TRBJ2-7
d_call: -
clone_size: -
cdr3_nt: TGTGCCAGCAGCTCCCGCGGGACCGGTGACCACGAGCAGTACTTC
cdr3_aa: CASSSRGTGDHEQYF

v_call: TRBV4-1
j_call: TRBJ2-7
d_call: -
clone_size: -
cdr3_nt: TGCGCCAGCAGCCAAGGTCGAGGCGGATCCTACGAGCAGTACTTC
cdr3_aa: CASSQGRGGSYEQYF

v_call: TRBV2
j_call: TRBJ2-7
d_call: TRBD2
clone_size: -
cdr3_nt: TGTGCCAGCGGGGGGGGTAGCTCCTACGAGCAGTACTTC
cdr3_aa: CASGGGSSYEQYF

v_call: TRBV7-6
j_call: TRBJ2-7
d_call: -
clone_size: -
cdr3_nt: TGTGCCAGCAGCTTAGCCGGCGGGGGCGACGAGCAGTACTTC
cdr3_aa: CASSLAGGGDEQYF

v_call: TRBV5-1
j_call: TRBJ2-5
d_call: -
clone_size: -
cdr3_nt: TGCGCCAGCAGCTTGGTCCGCCAGGGGCAAGAGACCCAGTACTTC
cdr3_aa: CASSLVRQGQETQYF

v_call: TRBV2
j_call: TRBJ2-2
d_call: TRBD1
clone_size: -
cdr3_nt: TGTGCCAGCAGTGAAAGACAGGGGAACACCGGGGAGCTGTTTTTT
cdr3_aa: CASSERQGNTGELFF

v_call: TRBV15
j_call: TRBJ1-1
d_call: -
clone_size: -
cdr3_nt: TGTGCCACCGGGACTCGGAACACTGAAGCTTTCTTT
cdr3_aa: CATGTRNTEAFF

v_call: TRBV30
j_call: TRBJ2-5
d_call: TRBD2
clone_size: -
cdr3_nt: TGTGCCTGGAGTGTTACCTTCGGCGGGAGCGGGGAGACCCAGTACTTC
cdr3_aa: CAWSVTFGGSGETQYF

v_call: TRBV7-2
j_call: TRBJ1-4
d_call: -
clone_size: -
cdr3_nt: TGTGCCAGCAGCTTATATGCTAATGAAAAACTGTTTTTT
cdr3_aa: CASSLYANEKLFF

v_call: TRBV11-2
j_call: TRBJ2-5
d_call: TRBD2
clone_size: -
cdr3_nt: TGTGCCAGCAGCCACGGGACTAGCGGATATCAAGAGACCCAGTACTTC
cdr3_aa: CASSHGTSGYQETQYF

v_call: TRBV19
j_call: TRBJ2-7
d_call: -
clone_size: -
cdr3_nt: TGTGCCAGTAGTATTGCACAGACCTCCTACGAGCAGTACTTC
cdr3_aa: CASSIAQTSYEQYF

v_call: TRBV28
j_call: TRBJ1-4
d_call: TRBD1
clone_size: -
cdr3_nt: TGTGCCAGCAGTACCGGCGACAGGGGAGTGGAAAAACTGTTTTTT
cdr3_aa: CASSTGDRGVEKLFF

v_call: TRBV7-2
j_call: TRBJ2-3
d_call: TRBD2
clone_size: -
cdr3_nt: TGTGCCAGCAGCCCACGACTAGCGGGAAGCACAGATACGCAGTATTTT
cdr3_aa: CASSPRLAGSTDTQYF

v_call: TRBV29-1
j_call: TRBJ1-1
d_call: -
clone_size: -
cdr3_nt: TGCAGCGTTGGTCCGGGAGAAGGGTTAGTAGGCACTGAAGCTTTCTTT
cdr3_aa: CSVGPGEGLVGTEAFF

v_call: TRBV19
j_call: TRBJ2-1
d_call: -
clone_size: medium-sized
cdr3_nt: TGTGCCAGTAGTATCCCATACAATGAGCAGTTCTTC
cdr3_aa: CASSIPYNEQFF

v_call: TRBV7-3
j_call: TRBJ1-2
d_call: TRBD1
clone_size: -
cdr3_nt: TGTGCCAGCAGCTATACAGGGGGCAGCTATGGCTACACCTTC
cdr3_aa: CASSYTGGSYGYTF

v_call: TRBV2
j_call: TRBJ1-1
d_call: -
clone_size: -
cdr3_nt: TGTGCCAGCAGGGGGGCAGGCGACACTGAAGCTTTCTTT
cdr3_aa: CASRGAGDTEAFF

v_call: TRBV28
j_call: TRBJ1-1
d_call: -
clone_size: -
cdr3_nt: TGTGCCAGCAGTTTTGGGGGGTCGAACACTGAAGCTTTCTTT
cdr3_aa: CASSFGGSNTEAFF

v_call: TRBV13
j_call: TRBJ1-6
d_call: TRBD1
clone_size: -
cdr3_nt: TGTGCCAGCAGCTTCTCAACGGGACAGGGGAATTCACCCCTCCACTTT
cdr3_aa: CASSFSTGQGNSPLHF

v_call: TRBV19
j_call: TRBJ2-3
d_call: -
clone_size: -
cdr3_nt: TGTGCCAGTAGTATTGGTAGCCACACAGATACGCAGTATTTT
cdr3_aa: CASSIGSHTDTQYF